This TCR gamma chain emerged from a study of gamma-delta T cells after stem cell transplantation. Trimming at V came to 3 bases and at J to 10 bases, leaving 6 bases not matched to a gene. The CDR3 runs 11 residues. Looked up from germline, CDR1 is VENAVY and CDR2 is YDSYNSRV. By sample fraction, this clone is medium-sized. TCRdb re-called the RT-PCR reads using CATT. The sample lists under 2,000 gamma-chain clones; around a sixth were seen once. The sequenced sample was gamma-delta T cells. The rearrangement uses TRGV8 and TRGJ1 or TRGJ2. This sequence originates from a human donor. It is not recorded whose cells these are; they may come from a transplant donor. The CDR3: CATWDRIKKLF. The CDR3 region has the DNA TGTGCCACCTGGGATCGGATAAAGAAACTCTTT.